These T cell receptor beta chains were read from a single sample in a study of neurological immune-mediated disorders. From the 5' RACE reads, TCRdb called clonotypes with MiXCR, one entry per CDR3 protein. The top ten hold 25% to 30% of the sample, which has tens of thousands of distinct CDR3 sequences, roughly an eighth seen once. Input material: PBMCs. These receptors came from a woman aged 50 to 65 with HTLV-1-associated myelopathy (HAM/TSP). Each CDR3 is given with its conserved first and last residue. The order of the fields is CDR3 protein, CDR3 DNA, J gene, D gene, CDR3 length, clone size, V gene. A D gene is named only where the DNA matches it firmly. Part of the rows lack a size; the others show once, few, many or a class for expanded clones.

CASSFSNTEAFF TGTGCCAGCAGCTTCAGTAACACTGAAGCTTTCTTT TRBJ1-1 . 12 many TRBV13
CSVEGHSKGNTEAFF TGCAGCGTTGAAGGTCACAGTAAGGGGAACACTGAAGCTTTCTTT TRBJ1-1 . 15 many TRBV29-1
CASSLPGKETQYF TGTGCCAGCAGCTTACCGGGAAAAGAGACCCAGTACTTC TRBJ2-5 . 13 many TRBV7-6
CSVGQGENTEAFF TGCAGCGTTGGACAGGGCGAGAACACTGAAGCTTTCTTT TRBJ1-1 TRBD1 13 many TRBV29-1
CASSPGQGAHEQFF TGTGCCAGCAGTCCCGGACAGGGGGCGCATGAGCAGTTCTTC TRBJ2-1 TRBD1 14 many TRBV12-3/TRBV12-4
CASAMGSQVGQPQHF TGTGCCAGCGCGATGGGGAGTCAGGTGGGTCAGCCCCAGCATTTT TRBJ1-5 . 15 many TRBV15
CASSQGQGAGEAFF TGCGCCAGCAGCCAGGGACAGGGGGCAGGTGAAGCTTTCTTT TRBJ1-1 TRBD1 14 many TRBV4-1
CASTEGTEGYTF TGCGCCAGCACCGAGGGGACGGAGGGCTACACCTTC TRBJ1-2 . 12 many TRBV10-2
CASSLEPNSPLHF TGTGCCAGCAGCTTAGAACCTAATTCACCCCTCCACTTT TRBJ1-6 . 13 few TRBV11-3
CASSYGDQGKQGFGAFF TGTGCCAGCAGTTACGGGGATCAGGGGAAACAGGGCTTTGGAGCTTTCTTT TRBJ1-1 . 17 many TRBV6-5
CASSFVGGATGELFF TGTGCCAGCAGCTTCGTGGGGGGGGCCACCGGGGAGCTGTTTTTT TRBJ2-2 . 15 many TRBV5-6
CASSYETGVGNTIYF TGTGCCAGCAGTTACGAGACAGGGGTTGGAAACACCATATATTTT TRBJ1-3 TRBD1 15 many TRBV6-6
CASSPGLSTDTQYF TGCGCCAGCAGCCCGGGACTCAGCACAGATACGCAGTATTTT TRBJ2-3 . 14 many TRBV5-1
CASSLARAGITDTQYF TGCGCCAGCAGCTTGGCCAGGGCAGGGATTACAGATACGCAGTATTTT TRBJ2-3 . 16 many TRBV5-1
CASSPGRRGSSYGYTF TGCGCCAGCAGCCCGGGCCGCAGGGGTTCGTCCTATGGCTACACCTTC TRBJ1-2 . 16 medium-sized TRBV5-1
CASSAGGEQYF TGTGCCAGCAGCGCAGGGGGCGAGCAGTACTTC TRBJ2-7 TRBD1 11 many TRBV9
CASSGTLDTKEKAFF TGTGCCAGCAGTGGGACCCTGGACACGAAGGAAAAAGCTTTCTTT TRBJ1-1 . 15 many TRBV25-1
CASSFRFMDRPNEKLFF TGTGCCAGCAGCTTCAGATTTATGGACAGGCCTAATGAAAAACTGTTTTTT TRBJ1-4 TRBD1 17 many TRBV5-6
CASISGGTSYNEQFF TGTGCCAGCATTAGCGGGGGGACCTCCTACAATGAGCAGTTCTTC TRBJ2-1 TRBD2 15 . TRBV6-1
CASSQGGYYGYTF TGCGCCAGCAGCCAAGGGGGATACTATGGCTACACCTTC TRBJ1-2 . 13 many TRBV4-3
CASGYASYNEQFF TGTGCCAGCGGGTACGCATCCTACAATGAGCAGTTCTTC TRBJ2-1 . 13 . TRBV7-3
CSARDRRRYGYTF TGCAGTGCTAGAGATCGGAGGAGATATGGCTACACCTTC TRBJ1-2 . 13 many TRBV20-1